The TCR beta chain described here comes from a study of TET2 disruption in CD19-targeted CAR T cells (dated by TCRdb to the late 2010s). For context, the study as a whole: Sample numbers were set by the original clinical trial design and sample availability, with no additional inclusion criteria.

The treatment or condition label of this sample denotes: autologous CTL019 cells: CD19 CAR with 4-1BB and CD3 zeta domains. TCR zeta and 4-1BB costimulatory signaling domains were built into the CD19 CAR. The DNeasy Blood and Tissue Kit was used to extract genomic DNA from pre-infusion T cells, peripheral blood, or sorted post-infusion T cells. Results and caveats for the whole study, not just this receptor: Conclusions about the CAR T cells of the patient were based on extensive analysis of a single subject.

Deep sequencing of the TCR beta chain was done using the immunoSEQ assay. The authors processed their data as follows. Only productive TCR beta rearrangements were used to calculate clonotype frequencies. TCRdb retrieved this table from immuneACCESS and kept in-frame rearrangements only. Not all clones are present; in checked studies, unresolved V genes account for under half, and no reason is known for the remainder. That table gives V, J and clone size, and the DNA gave D and trimming. This sample's listing comprises approximately 700 clones. About 16% of the sample is taken by the ten largest. Going by frequency alone, this clone is large (0.1 to 1%); a count is unavailable. Its antigen is currently not known. The CDR3 end falls 3 residues outside the read, so it is completed with the germline J gene. Looking up the germline V gene yields CDR1 MNHNS and CDR2 SASEGT. V loses 4 bases at its end and J loses 4 bases; junction bases beyond the gene matches: 3. There are 13 amino acids in the CDR3, from cysteine to phenylalanine inclusive. Of the CDR3's DNA, 30 bases were read; they are in frame from base 1.

The chain couples TRBV6-1 to TRBJ2-7; TRBD1 aligns with 8 central bases. The receptor's source is a man between 65 and 85 years old with chronic lymphocytic leukemia. Material: peripheral blood, obtained from a patient treated with CD19 CAR T cells. The CDR3 is CASSGDRGYEQYF. The sequenced part of the CDR3 DNA is TGTGCCAGCAGTGGAGACAGGGGATACGAG.